This passage covers 27 T cell receptor beta chains from one sample sequenced in a study of T cell responses to AZD1222 COVID-19 vaccine. Profiling relied on immunoSEQ multiplex PCR, and the TCRdb table lists in-frame clones only, not all of them. This sample has over 100,000 clones, with 85% to 90% found just once. The sequencing here drew on peripheral blood, taken on day 0 of AZD1222 vaccination. These receptors came from an adult in good health.

The chain is built from TRBV19 and TRBJ1-5, with 8 nucleotides matching TRBD1. Germline CDR1 is LNHDA and CDR2 is SQIVND (reference sequence). This CDR3 spans 19 amino acids. The trim removed 5 bases at V and 2 bases at J, leaving 17 bases unmatched. The CDR3, as DNA: TGTGCCAGTAGTGTGGGGACAGGAGATAATATTCGTGGCAATCAGCCCCAGCATTTT. This codes for CASSVGTGDNIRGNQPQHF.

The chain has TRBV27 and TRBJ2-2; D remains ambiguous. The ends were cut back, 6 bases at V and 1 base at J, with 3 bases in the middle. The CDR3 totals 12 residues. CDR1 and CDR2 from the germline V gene are MNHEY and SMNVEV (reference sequence). The CDR3 loop reads CASRRNTGELFF. DNA of the CDR3: TGTGCCAGCAGGCGGAACACCGGGGAGCTGTTTTTT.

Here the CDR3 DNA reads TGTGCCAGCAGTTTATCGGGAATACCGCCCCTCCACTTT. Its translation: CASSLSGIPPLHF. The chain uses TRBV27 and TRBJ1-6; D uncertain. This CDR3 comprises 13 residues. CDR1 is MNHEY and CDR2 is SMNVEV in the germline V gene (reference sequence). V was cut by 0 bases and J by 13 bases, with 10 bases left in between.

The rearrangement links TRBV29-1 to TRBJ1-1; D unresolved. The CDR3 is 12 amino acids. Per the germline V gene, CDR1 is SQVTM and CDR2 is ANQGSEA. Between the trimmed V and J ends, which lost 4 bases and 10 bases, there was a span of 16 bases. The CDR3 is CSVASTSSGAFF. The DNA for the CDR3 is TGCAGCGTTGCTTCAACGTCGAGCGGAGCTTTCTTT. Supplemented by reference TRBV29-1 and TRBJ1-1, the full variable domain reads SAVISQKPSRDICQRGTSLTIQCQVDSQVTMMFWYRQQPGQSLTLIATANQGSEATYESGFVIDKFPISRPNLTFSTLTVSNMSPEDSSIYLCSVASTSSGAFFGQGTRLTVV.

The V call is TRBV10-2, the J call TRBJ2-5, with TRBD1 matching 7 bases. There are 13 residues in the CDR3. The germline gives CDR1 WSHSY, CDR2 SAAADI. With 5 bases clipped from V and 4 bases from J, the junction kept 4 bases outside the gene matches. CDR3 nucleotide sequence: TGCGCCAGCAGTAGACAGGGTTCAGAGACCCAGTACTTC. Amino acid sequence: CASSRQGSETQYF.

The chain joins TRBV6-2 or TRBV6-3 to TRBJ2-3; tentative D call: TRBD2 (6 bases). The CDR3 has 15 amino acids. Germline V gives CDR1 MNHEY, CDR2 SVGEGT. The V end was cut by 5 bases, the J end by 0 bases, with 12 bases between. CDR3 in amino acids: CASSRDFYSTDTQYF. The CDR3 bases are TGTGCCAGCAGTAGGGACTTTTATAGCACAGATACGCAGTATTTT.

This chain uses TRBV10-3 with TRBJ2-1; a weak D match, TRBD1 (6 bases). CDR3 length: 14 residues. CDR1 is ENHRY, CDR2 SYGVKD, per germline. Trimming removed 6 bases at V and 6 bases at J, with 15 bases between. The CDR3 here is CAISQRTDINEQFF. The CDR3, as DNA: TGTGCCATCAGCCAAAGGACAGATATCAATGAGCAGTTCTTC.

This chain connects TRBV25-1 to TRBJ2-1; 12 bases fit TRBD1. Germline CDR1 MGHDK, CDR2 SYGVNS. The CDR3 has 15 residues. V was clipped by 5 bases and J by 8 bases; unmatched bases: 7. The CDR3: CASSLGTGGSYEQFF. Here the CDR3 DNA reads TGTGCCAGCAGTCTCGGGACAGGGGGCAGCTATGAGCAGTTCTTC.

This chain uses TRBV6-2 or TRBV6-3 with TRBJ2-6; D is perhaps TRBD2 (6 bases). Germline V gene sequence: CDR1 MNHEY, CDR2 SVGEGT. The germline V and J ends were trimmed by 5 bases and 0 bases, with 11 bases remaining between them. This CDR3 comprises 16 residues. The CDR3 sequence: CASSGGLLSGANVLTF. The CDR3 DNA sequence: TGTGCCAGCAGTGGGGGACTCCTCTCTGGGGCCAACGTCCTGACTTTC.

The CDR3 nucleotides read TGTGCCAGCAGCCGTGACAGGGGGCATCAAGCTTTCTTT. This codes for CASSRDRGHQAFF. The V call is TRBV2, the J call TRBJ1-1, with 10 bases lining up with TRBD1. The CDR3 loop spans 13 amino acids. Looked up from germline, CDR1 is SNHLY and CDR2 is FYNNEI. V was pared by 6 bases and J by 9 bases, with 7 bases of the junction left unmatched.

There are a few counts of this clone. The rearrangement uses TRBV24-1 and TRBJ2-1; D remains ambiguous. The CDR3 totals 14 residues. V lost 3 bases to trimming and J lost 9 bases, with 14 bases between them. Germline V CDR1 and CDR2: KGHDR, SFDVKD. CDR3 residues: CATSDDPVIGEQFF. The CDR3 DNA follows: TGTGCCACCAGTGATGACCCGGTGATTGGTGAGCAGTTCTTC.

This clone was counted a single time. The CDR3 DNA reads TGTGCCAGCATTAGCTCCGCGGCTTCACCCCTCCACTTT. It is translated as CASISSAASPLHF. The rearrangement uses TRBV28 and TRBJ1-6; no clear D gene. Germline V gene lookup returns CDR1 MDHEN and CDR2 SYDVKM. Trimming stripped 7 bases from V and 9 bases from J, with 13 bases between. The CDR3 runs 13 residues.

CDR3 in DNA: TGTGCCAGCCGCCGGGACAGCCAACAGGACGAGCAGTACTTC. Translation gives CASRRDSQQDEQYF. The gene calls are TRBV21-1 and TRBJ2-7; TRBD1, as called in the table, went unchecked against the DNA. TRBV21-1 is a listed pseudogene. The CDR3 sequence is 14 residues long.

The chain recombines TRBV5-4 with TRBJ2-5; D is possibly TRBD1 (8 bases). Trimming removed 4 bases from V and 6 bases from J, with 13 bases in between. This CDR3 comprises 13 residues. Germline CDR1 reads SGHNT; CDR2 reads YYREEE (reference sequence). DNA of the CDR3: TGTGCCAGCAGCAAACAGGGGGGGAAGACCCAGTACTTC. It is translated as CASSKQGGKTQYF. Full variable domain (missing parts from reference TRBV5-4 and TRBJ2-5): ETGVTQSPTHLIKTRGQQVTLRCSSQSGHNTVSWYQQALGQGPQFIFQYYREEENGRGNFPPRFSGLQFPNYSSELNVNALELDDSALYLCASSKQGGKTQYFGPGTRLLVL.

This clone was seen a single time. The gene calls are TRBV10-1 and TRBJ2-4; the match to TRBD2 covers 16 bases. The V gene's germline CDR1 is WNHNN and CDR2 SYGVQD (reference sequence). Losses at the gene ends were 10 bases for V and 3 bases for J; bases not matched to a gene: 9. The CDR3 has 17 residues. CDR3 amino acids: CANTGLAGGGVKNIQYF. CDR3 in DNA: TGCGCCAACACGGGACTAGCGGGAGGGGGTGTCAAAAACATTCAGTACTTC.

As to this clone: In the same sample, other DNA sequences code for this CDR3. The chain is built from TRBV20-1 and TRBJ1-1; D unclear. In germline, CDR1 is DFQATT, CDR2 SNEGSKA (reference sequence). Trimming pared 4 bases from V and 2 bases from J, leaving 5 bases between. The CDR3 is 11 residues long. The CDR3 DNA reads as TGCAGTGCTACAGGTAACACTGAAGCTTTCTTT. This translates into CSATGNTEAFF.

CDR3 bases: TGTGCCAGCAGCTTAGGGGTAGGGGTGGTCTCTGGCTACACCTTC. Translated: CASSLGVGVVSGYTF. This chain uses TRBV7-2 with TRBJ1-2, with D possibly TRBD1 on 5 matching bases. V lost 1 base to trimming and J lost 7 bases, with 16 bases between them. The CDR3 is 15 amino acids. Per germline, CDR1 SGHTA and CDR2 FQGNSA. Using reference TRBV7-2 and TRBJ1-2 for the parts outside the CDR3, the full variable domain is GAGVSQSPSNKVTEKGKDVELRCDPISGHTALYWYRQSLGQGLEFLIYFQGNSAPDKSGLPSDRFSAERTGGSVSTLTIQRTQQEDSAVYLCASSLGVGVVSGYTFGSGTRLTVV.

This chain connects TRBV3-1 (or the pseudogene TRBV3-2) to TRBJ1-3; TRBD1 might be the D (6 bases). The V gene lost 1 base and the J gene lost 0 bases, with 10 bases spanning the gap. The CDR3 runs to 16 residues. Germline lookup yields CDR1 LGHDT and CDR2 YNNKEL (reference sequence). CDR3 sequence: CASSQVGRGSGNTIYF. CDR3 in DNA: TGTGCCAGCAGCCAAGTGGGCAGGGGCTCTGGAAACACCATATATTTT.

The chain links TRBV7-9 to TRBJ1-6, with TRBD1 as a possible D gene (5 bases). There are 14 residues in the CDR3. Trimming removed 8 bases from V and 6 bases from J, with 14 bases in between. Germline CDR1 and CDR2: SEHNR and FQNEAQ (reference sequence). The CDR3 loop reads CASRGAGLNSPLHF. Written as DNA, the CDR3 is TGTGCCAGCCGTGGGGCAGGCCTTAATTCACCCCTCCACTTT.

The chain uses TRBV6-5 and TRBJ1-2, with 11 nucleotides matching TRBD1. The trim removed 2 bases at V and 4 bases at J, leaving 3 bases unmatched. The CDR3 length is 15 residues. The germline V gene has CDR1 MNHEY and CDR2 SVGAGI. The DNA for the CDR3 is TGTGCCAGCAGTTACGAAGGACAGGGGGCCTATGGCTACACCTTC. This translates into CASSYEGQGAYGYTF.

The gene calls are TRBV5-4 and TRBJ2-5, with 7 positions matching TRBD1. The CDR3 loop spans 13 amino acids. Trimming at V came to 6 bases and at J to 3 bases, leaving 5 bases not matched to a gene. Looked up from germline, CDR1 is SGHNT and CDR2 is YYREEE (reference sequence). CDR3 amino acids: CASTQGVEETQYF. CDR3 coding DNA: TGTGCCAGCACTCAGGGGGTCGAAGAGACCCAGTACTTC.

This chain joins TRBV10-3 and TRBJ2-1; 7 bases are shared with TRBD2. Trimming took 3 bases from V and 0 from J; bases not matched to a gene: 5. Germline CDR1 and CDR2: ENHRY and SYGVKD. This CDR3 has 16 residues. The CDR3 spells CAISELAPDSYNEQFF. CDR3 DNA: TGTGCCATCAGTGAACTAGCGCCCGACTCCTACAATGAGCAGTTCTTC.

V usage is TRBV7-2 and J usage is TRBJ1-2; D is perhaps TRBD1 (6 bases). The length of the CDR3 is 12 residues. Germline CDR1 SGHTA, CDR2 FQGNSA. Between the trimmed V and J ends, which lost 4 bases and 8 bases, there was a span of 11 bases. CDR3 bases: TGTGCCAGCAGCTCCGGGGGGCCGGGCTACACCTTC. This translates into CASSSGGPGYTF.

The rearrangement joins TRBV7-2 to TRBJ1-2, with 11 bases that match TRBD1. Germline lookup yields CDR1 SGHTA and CDR2 FQGNSA. The CDR3 sequence is 16 residues long. J lost 4 bases, V lost 5 bases, and 9 bases had no gene match. CDR3 nucleotides: TGTGCCAGCAGCACCGGGGACAGGGGGGCATTCTATGGCTACACCTTC. Translated: CASSTGDRGAFYGYTF.

The chain employs TRBV29-1 and TRBJ2-4; a weak D match, TRBD1 (5 bases). CDR1 and CDR2 (germline): SQVTM, ANQGSEA. V was trimmed by 6 bases and J by 13 bases, leaving 16 bases between them. This CDR3 contains 11 residues. Here the CDR3 reads CSVGLGQGQYF. CDR3 nucleotides: TGCAGCGTGGGCCTAGGGCAGGGCCAGTACTTC.

The V call is TRBV19, the J call TRBJ2-3; 7 positions match TRBD2. Trimming cost V 1 base and J 5 bases; bases outside gene matches: 12. The V gene's germline CDR1 is LNHDA and CDR2 SQIVND (reference sequence). The CDR3 extends over 17 amino acids. The CDR3 coding sequence is TGTGCCAGTAGTATAGGATTCAGCGGGACCCTGAAAGATACGCAGTATTTT. As protein: CASSIGFSGTLKDTQYF.

The gene calls are TRBV20-1 and TRBJ2-1, with TRBD2 matching 7 bases. The CDR3 length is 11 residues. Germline values: CDR1 DFQATT, CDR2 SNEGSKA (reference sequence). V was pared by 5 bases and J by 12 bases, with 7 bases of the junction left unmatched. CDR3 bases: TGCAGTGCTGGAACGTCGGGGGGGCAGTTCTTC. Translating gives CSAGTSGGQFF.